Below, one TCR beta chain is given with its context. This receptor's antigen is unknown. The read terminates 3 residues before the CDR3 end, so the remaining end is supplied by the germline J gene. Including the terminal cysteine and phenylalanine, the CDR3 comprises 12 residues. Sequencing covers 27 bases of the CDR3, shown here with the frame starting at base 1. The germline ends are 10 bases apart after V is trimmed by 6 bases and J by 7 bases. As encoded in the germline V gene, CDR1 is MNHEY while CDR2 is SVGEGT. Using the immunoSEQ assay, multiplex PCR amplified TCR beta CDR3 regions from an average of approximately 1,300 ng of genomic DNA per sample. The assay corrected primer bias using a complete synthetic TCR repertoire to establish an amplification baseline. The amplicons were sequenced using the Illumina platform. Turning to the authors' computational methods: Sequence errors were corrected by clustering with frequency ratios and a modified nearest-neighbor algorithm, and the sequences were then analyzed in the immunoSEQ Analyzer using IMGT gene definitions. At each rarefaction depth, TCR richness and evenness were averaged across 20 rarefaction repeats, and samples with fewer sequences than that depth were excluded. Relative abundances of V, D and J genes were compared between groups using Wilcoxon rank sum tests, with FDR correction applied. For the blinded duplicates, the intraclass correlation was roughly 96% for TCR richness and averaged around 76% across about 67 gene segments. TCRdb stores this immuneACCESS table with in-frame sequences only. Part of the clones is absent; in the studies checked, under half of the shortfall reflects unresolved V genes, and no reason is known for the rest. That table furnishes V, J and clone size, whereas the DNA furnished D and trimming. The table of this sample itemizes 36,000 or so clones. The ten largest clones represent about 7.7% of the sample.

Every participant had a single incident cervical HPV16 infection, and women with prevalent HPV16 infections were excluded. Cervical HPV DNA was detected by MY09/MY11 PCR, and genotyping was performed by dot-blot hybridization. Approximately 15 mL of heparinized blood were centrifuged, and the buffy coat was split into aliquots, frozen at -30 degrees C, and then kept at -80 degrees C. QIAGEN kits were used to extract genomic DNA from buffy coat specimens. The data were obtained in a study of T cells in women clearing cervical HPV infection (dated by TCRdb to between 2017 and 2018). Broadly, across the study: Cases were about two dozen women with histologically confirmed HPV16-related CIN3 or worse, including a couple of invasive cancers. In the parent cohort, around 9,800 women aged 18 or older were enrolled in Guanacaste, Costa Rica, during about 1993 to 1995 and then followed for under nine years. Cases had a median age of roughly 36 years and controls had a median age of approximately 40, with no significant differences in baseline characteristics. Since HLA typing was available for only a few women, HLA type could not be ruled out as a confounder. Cases and controls were matched on age within five years and on year of sample collection. For cases, the median interval between lesion detection and blood sampling was roughly 150 days, with an interquartile range of about 80 to 210 days. The exploratory proof-of-principle case-control study was nested within the Guanacaste HPV Natural History Study in Costa Rica and compared TCR repertoires across cervical HPV16 outcomes. Case blood was taken at the visit when the lesion was first identified, whereas control blood was taken when infection was no longer detected. Controls were more than 20 women whose single incident HPV16 infection cleared within 12 months without precancer or cancer developing. Five blinded duplicates per group were added as quality controls, giving around 60 samples: 50 or so participants and some 10 replicates. Broad study findings and their caveats: Because T-cell numbers per sample were unknown, differences in richness could reflect varying T-cell content rather than repertoire biology. Cases were distinguished from controls with an estimated AUC of roughly 0.81 by random forest classifiers combining richness and V gene abundances. The cross-sectional design could not show whether the associations came before the infection or were a result of it, and neither effector/memory subsets nor HPV-specific T cells were isolated. TRBV6-7 relative abundance was lower in cases than in controls (roughly 0.11% versus 0.16%; Bonferroni P = 0.0008). Significantly higher TCR repertoire richness was observed in CIN3+ cases than in controls across sequencing depths, whereas no difference in evenness was found.

The clonotype was recovered from a woman between 18 and 70 years old with a cervical HPV16 infection that either progressed to CIN3+ or cleared (not recorded which). Sequencing input: blood buffy coat. Recombination joined TRBV6-2 or TRBV6-3 with TRBJ1-5; tentative D gene TRBD1, with 5 bases matching. The CDR3 is CASRHRGQPQHF. Incomplete CDR3 DNA: TGTGCCAGCAGACATCGGGGGCAGCCC.